This is a list of T cell receptor beta chains from one sample in a study of T cell responses to AZD1222 COVID-19 vaccine. The method was immunoSEQ multiplex PCR; TCRdb's version includes in-frame clones alone and lacks a portion of them. The profile shows 120,000 to 150,000 clones, approximately 90% of them singletons. The sample here was peripheral blood, taken on day 0 of MenACWY control vaccination. The receptors originated from an adult in good health. Both conserved end residues are trimmed from each CDR3. Clone size, where shown, is once, few, many, or a class for clones that have expanded.

size,J,V,CDR3
.,TRBJ1-1,TRBV12-3/TRBV12-4,ASTWTLNTEAF
once,TRBJ1-1,TRBV5-1,ATKPEQGAEAF
.,TRBJ2-7,TRBV5-4,ASSLGSSPHEQY
many,TRBJ2-3,TRBV2,ASSEYQRGAYTDTQY
.,TRBJ2-5,TRBV7-2,ASSPRSKETQY
.,TRBJ2-7,TRBV6-5,ASSYGVLSSYEQY
.,TRBJ1-1,TRBV6-5,ASSYKGTEAF
.,TRBJ2-2,TRBV7-6,ASSPGVRGANTGELF
.,TRBJ2-1,TRBV9,ASSVAGLGYNEQF
.,TRBJ2-4,TRBV7-9,ASSRQGQRDIQY
.,TRBJ1-6,TRBV10-2,ASSEQGAQNSPLH
once,TRBJ1-2,TRBV5-6,ASSFSTGQGYT
.,TRBJ1-1,TRBV4-2,ASSQDPSVETEAF
.,TRBJ1-1,TRBV7-2,ASSHDPSLAF
few,TRBJ1-1,TRBV4-3,ASSPQGGLSVTEAF